Presented here are 10 T cell receptor beta chains from one specimen sequenced in a study of cytomegalovirus exposure and HLA in healthy donors. A multiplex PCR was run with 60 Vbeta primers and 13 Jbeta primers. The protocol was immunoSEQ multiplex PCR, while the TCRdb copy is restricted to in-frame clones and leaves out a portion. The sample holds 150,000 to 200,000 clones, more than 65% seen once. The sequenced sample consisted of PBMCs. The receptors here all came from a female donor in good health and CMV-seronegative.

V gene TRBV2 combines with J gene TRBJ2-5; TRBD1 is a possible D gene (6 bases). This CDR3 comprises 15 residues. Germline loops: CDR1 SNHLY, CDR2 FYNNEI. V was clipped by 9 bases and J by 4 bases, with 21 bases between them. CDR3: CASTQGPSSLETQYF. CDR3 bases: TGTGCCAGTACGCAGGGGCCATCAAGTTTAGAGACCCAGTACTTC.

CDR3 sequence (DNA): TGTGCCAGCAATTCAGGGACAGGGAGCACTGAAGCTTTCTTT. Protein product: CASNSGTGSTEAFF. The chain recombines TRBV2 with TRBJ1-1; 9 bases line up with TRBD1. V lost 7 bases, J lost 4 bases, and 7 bases stayed unmatched. The CDR3 sequence is 14 residues long. Germline V gene sequence: CDR1 SNHLY, CDR2 FYNNEI.

The chain couples TRBV4-2 to TRBJ2-6; D is undetermined. Between the trimmed V and J ends, which lost 0 bases and 2 bases, there was a span of 8 bases. This CDR3 contains 16 residues. Germline V gives CDR1 LGHNA, CDR2 YNFKEQ. The DNA of the CDR3 is TGTGCCAGCAGCCAAGAGAGGAACCCTGGGGCCAACGTCCTGACTTTC. Its protein product is CASSQERNPGANVLTF.

V usage is TRBV28 and J usage is TRBJ1-1; D is ambiguous. The V gene's germline CDR1 is MDHEN and CDR2 SYDVKM. The V end lost 8 bases, the J end lost 1 base, and 5 bases lay between the germline ends. The CDR3 totals 11 residues. The CDR3, as DNA: TGTGCCAGCCTTTCGAACACTGAAGCTTTCTTT. Translated: CASLSNTEAFF.

The chain recombines TRBV19 with TRBJ1-5; TRBD1 matches 7 bases. The CDR3 sequence is 17 residues long. The V segment lost 10 bases and the J segment 0 bases; nucleotides outside the gene matches: 15. CDR1 is LNHDA and CDR2 is SQIVND in the germline V gene (reference sequence). This chain's CDR3 is CATIPGQPDNSNQPQHF. The CDR3 nucleotides are TGTGCCACTATCCCGGGACAGCCCGATAATAGCAATCAGCCCCAGCATTTT.

This chain links TRBV5-4 with TRBJ1-2, with a weak D call TRBD1 (6 bases). Germline V lookup: CDR1 SGHNT, CDR2 YYREEE (reference sequence). V lost 3 bases to trimming and J lost 3 bases, with 15 bases between them. This CDR3 is built from 15 residues. The CDR3 spells CASSSLTGSHYGYTF. In DNA form, the CDR3 reads TGTGCCAGCAGCTCCTTGACAGGTTCGCACTATGGCTACACCTTC.

This chain links TRBV21-1 with TRBJ1-5; the D call TRBD1 from the table was never checked on the DNA. TRBV21-1 is termed a pseudogene. The length of the CDR3 is 17 residues. DNA for the CDR3: TGTGCCAGCAGCACTTTGCCGGGACAGGCTTATAATCAGCCCCAGCATTTT. This encodes CASSTLPGQAYNQPQHF.

Only a few counts were recorded for this clone. The V call is TRBV29-1, the J call TRBJ1-2; 7 bases are shared with TRBD1. Germline assignment: CDR1 SQVTM and CDR2 ANQGSEA. This CDR3 is 13 amino acids long. V gave up 4 bases and J gave up 4 bases; unmatched junction bases: 6. The CDR3 region has the DNA TGCAGCGTTGGGACGGGACAGTCCTATGGCTACACCTTC. It specifies CSVGTGQSYGYTF.

The chain uses TRBV27 and TRBJ2-1; 8 nucleotides agree with TRBD2. The CDR3 totals 15 residues. V lost 2 bases to trimming and J lost 3 bases; unmatched junction nucleotides: 3. CDR1 and CDR2 from the germline V gene are MNHEY and SMNVEV (reference sequence). CDR3 coding DNA: TGTGCCAGCAGTTTAGCGGGGGGCCACTACAATGAGCAGTTCTTC. It yields the protein CASSLAGGHYNEQFF.

This chain links TRBV5-1 with TRBJ2-3; 10 nucleotides agree with TRBD1. Germline V gives CDR1 SGHRS, CDR2 YFSETQ. V dropped 3 bases and J dropped 1; count of bases not matched to a gene: 8. The CDR3 is 17 residues long. The CDR3 nucleotides are TGCGCCAGCAGCTGGATGAGGACAGGGGGTGGCACAGATACGCAGTATTTT. It codes for CASSWMRTGGGTDTQYF.